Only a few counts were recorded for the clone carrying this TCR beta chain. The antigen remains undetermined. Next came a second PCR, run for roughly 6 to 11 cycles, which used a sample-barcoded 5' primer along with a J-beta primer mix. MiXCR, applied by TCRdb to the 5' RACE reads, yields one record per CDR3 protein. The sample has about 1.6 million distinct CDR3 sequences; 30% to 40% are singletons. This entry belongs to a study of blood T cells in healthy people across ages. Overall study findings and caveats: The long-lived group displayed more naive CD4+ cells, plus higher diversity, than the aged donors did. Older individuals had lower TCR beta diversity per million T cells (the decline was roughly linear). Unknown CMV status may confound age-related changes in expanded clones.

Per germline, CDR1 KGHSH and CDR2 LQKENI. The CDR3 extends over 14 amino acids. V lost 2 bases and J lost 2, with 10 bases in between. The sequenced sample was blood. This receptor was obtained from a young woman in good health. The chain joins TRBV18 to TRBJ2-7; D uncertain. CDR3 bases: TGTGCCAGCTCACCAGCGCAGTCCACCTACGAGCAGTACTTC. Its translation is CASSPAQSTYEQYF.